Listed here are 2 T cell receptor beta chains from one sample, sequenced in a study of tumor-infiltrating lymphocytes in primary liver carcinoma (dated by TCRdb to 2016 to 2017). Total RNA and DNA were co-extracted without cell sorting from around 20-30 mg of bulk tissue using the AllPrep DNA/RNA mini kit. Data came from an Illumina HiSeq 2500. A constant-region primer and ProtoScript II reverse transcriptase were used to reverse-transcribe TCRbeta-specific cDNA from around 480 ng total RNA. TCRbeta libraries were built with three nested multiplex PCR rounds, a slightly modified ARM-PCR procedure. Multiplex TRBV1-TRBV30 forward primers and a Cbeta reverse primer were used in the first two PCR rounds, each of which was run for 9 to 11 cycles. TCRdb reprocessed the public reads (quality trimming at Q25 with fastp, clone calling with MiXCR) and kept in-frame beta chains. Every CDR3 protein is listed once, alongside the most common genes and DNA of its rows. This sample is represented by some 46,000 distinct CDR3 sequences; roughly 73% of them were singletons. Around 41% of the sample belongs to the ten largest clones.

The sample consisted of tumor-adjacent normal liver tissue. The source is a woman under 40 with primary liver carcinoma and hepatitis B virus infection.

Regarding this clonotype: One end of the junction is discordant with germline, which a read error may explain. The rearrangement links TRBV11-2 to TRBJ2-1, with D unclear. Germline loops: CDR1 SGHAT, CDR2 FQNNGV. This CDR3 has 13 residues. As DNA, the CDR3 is TGTGCCAGTAGCTTATCGGTTACGAATGAACGGTTCTTC. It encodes CASSLSVTNERFF.

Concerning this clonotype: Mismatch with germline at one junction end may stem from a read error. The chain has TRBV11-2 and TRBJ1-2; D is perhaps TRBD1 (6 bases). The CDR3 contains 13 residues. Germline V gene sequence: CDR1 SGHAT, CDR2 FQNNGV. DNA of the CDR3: TGTGCCAGCATTCAAGGGGGGGGTGGAGGTTACAGCTTC. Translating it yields CASIQGGGGGYSF.